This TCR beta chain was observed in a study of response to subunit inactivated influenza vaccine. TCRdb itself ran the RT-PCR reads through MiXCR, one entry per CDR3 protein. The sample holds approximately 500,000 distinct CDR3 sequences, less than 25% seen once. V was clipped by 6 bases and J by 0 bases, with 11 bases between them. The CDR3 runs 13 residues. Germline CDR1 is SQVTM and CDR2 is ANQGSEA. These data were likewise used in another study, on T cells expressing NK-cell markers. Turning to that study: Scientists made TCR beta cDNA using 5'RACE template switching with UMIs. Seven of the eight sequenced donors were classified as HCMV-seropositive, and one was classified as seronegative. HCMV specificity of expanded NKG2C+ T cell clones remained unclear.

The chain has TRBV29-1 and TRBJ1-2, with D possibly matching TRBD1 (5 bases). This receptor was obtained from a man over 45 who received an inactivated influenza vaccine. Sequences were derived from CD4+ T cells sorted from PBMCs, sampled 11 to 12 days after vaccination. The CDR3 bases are TGCAGCGTCAAGGGGAGGTCTAACTATGGCTACACCTTC. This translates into CSVKGRSNYGYTF. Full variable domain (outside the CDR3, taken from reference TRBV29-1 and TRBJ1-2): SAVISQKPSRDICQRGTSLTIQCQVDSQVTMMFWYRQQPGQSLTLIATANQGSEATYESGFVIDKFPISRPNLTFSTLTVSNMSPEDSSIYLCSVKGRSNYGYTFGSGTRLTVV.